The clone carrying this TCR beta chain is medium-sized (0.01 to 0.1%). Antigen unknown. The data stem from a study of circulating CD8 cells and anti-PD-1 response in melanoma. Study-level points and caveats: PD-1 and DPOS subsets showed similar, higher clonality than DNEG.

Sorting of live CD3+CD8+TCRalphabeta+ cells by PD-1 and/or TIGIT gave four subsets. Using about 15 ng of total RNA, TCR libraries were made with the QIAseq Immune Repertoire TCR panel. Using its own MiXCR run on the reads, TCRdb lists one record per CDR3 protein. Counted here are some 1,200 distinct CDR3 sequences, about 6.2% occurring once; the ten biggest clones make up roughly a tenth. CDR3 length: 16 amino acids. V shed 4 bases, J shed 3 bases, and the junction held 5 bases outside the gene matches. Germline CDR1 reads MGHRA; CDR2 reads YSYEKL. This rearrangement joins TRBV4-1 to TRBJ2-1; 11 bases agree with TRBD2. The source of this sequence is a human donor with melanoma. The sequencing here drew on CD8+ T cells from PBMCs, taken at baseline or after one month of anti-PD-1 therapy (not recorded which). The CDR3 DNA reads TGCGCCAGCAGCCTCCTAGCGGGGGGACGCTACAATGAGCAGTTCTTC. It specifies CASSLLAGGRYNEQFF.